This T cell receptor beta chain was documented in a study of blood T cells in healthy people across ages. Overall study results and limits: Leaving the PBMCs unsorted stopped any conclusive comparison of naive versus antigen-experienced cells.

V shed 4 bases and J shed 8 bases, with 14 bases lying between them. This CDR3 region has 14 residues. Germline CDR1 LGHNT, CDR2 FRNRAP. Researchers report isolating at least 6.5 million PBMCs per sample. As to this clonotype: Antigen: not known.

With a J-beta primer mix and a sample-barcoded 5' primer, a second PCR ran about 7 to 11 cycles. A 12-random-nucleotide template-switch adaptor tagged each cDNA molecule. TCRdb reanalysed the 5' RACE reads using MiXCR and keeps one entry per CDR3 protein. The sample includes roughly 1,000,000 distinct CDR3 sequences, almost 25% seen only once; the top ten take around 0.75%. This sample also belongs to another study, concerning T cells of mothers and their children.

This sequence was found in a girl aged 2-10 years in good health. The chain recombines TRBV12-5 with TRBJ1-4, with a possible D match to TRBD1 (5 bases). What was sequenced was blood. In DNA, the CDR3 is TGTGCTAGTGGTTCGACAGCCACGGAAGAAAAACTGTTTTTT. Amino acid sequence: CASGSTATEEKLFF.